A single sample gave rise to the 5 T cell receptor beta chains below, sequenced in a study of blood T cell repertoires in COVID-19 (dated by TCRdb to 2018 to 2020). To prepare the library, the immunoSEQ multiplex PCR assay was applied. TCRdb obtained this table from immuneACCESS and retained in-frame rearrangements with V and J assigned. These tables miss some clones; where compared with another copy, unresolved V genes account for less than half of the shortfall, and the remainder is unexplained. Present in this sample are about 85,000 clones, 65% to 85% of which were seen just once. Jointly, the top ten make up about 11% of the sample. Sequencing was performed on peripheral blood. The receptors were gathered from a man between 65 and 85 years old with acute or convalescent COVID-19.

The gene calls are TRBV14 and TRBJ2-3; TRBD1 agrees at 8 bases. The CDR3 is made up of 17 amino acids. CDR1 SGHDN and CDR2 FVKESK come from the germline V gene. J gave up 1 base and V 0 bases, and 6 bases lay outside the gene matches. This CDR3 reads CASSQDWTGWGTDTQYF. CDR3 DNA: TGTGCCAGCAGCCAAGATTGGACAGGGTGGGGCACAGATACGCAGTATTTT.

This clone is a singleton in its sample. V gene TRBV11-2 combines with J gene TRBJ2-1; weak D call: TRBD1 (6 bases). CDR1 and CDR2 from the germline V gene are SGHAT and FQNNGV. Trimming pared 5 bases from V and 0 bases from J, leaving 14 bases between. This CDR3 comprises 16 residues. The CDR3 nucleotides are TGTGCCAGCAGCCTCATCAGGGGAAGCTCCTACAATGAGCAGTTCTTC. Protein: CASSLIRGSSYNEQFF.

This clone is a singleton in its sample. The chain carries TRBV5-5 and TRBJ2-3; D might be TRBD1 (6 bases). V dropped 4 bases and J dropped 0 bases, with 12 bases sitting between them. The CDR3 contains 15 residues. Germline assignment: CDR1 SGHKS and CDR2 YYEKEE (reference sequence). CDR3 bases: TGTGCCAGCAGCAGTCCGGGACAAAGCACAGATACGCAGTATTTT. Amino acids: CASSSPGQSTDTQYF.

CDR3 residues: CASSQAGGQVWNTGELFF. CDR3 nucleotide sequence: TGTGCCAGCAGCCAAGCCGGAGGGCAGGTCTGGAACACCGGGGAGCTGTTTTTT. The chain carries TRBV3-1 (or the pseudogene TRBV3-2) and TRBJ2-2, with a tentative D call TRBD2 (6 bases). From germline, CDR1 is LGHDT and CDR2 YNNKEL (reference sequence). CDR3 length: 18 amino acids. V was trimmed by 1 base and J by 1 base, leaving 16 bases between them.

DNA of the CDR3: TGTGCCAGCAGTCGGGACACTAGCAATCAGCCCCAGCATTTT. This sequence encodes CASSRDTSNQPQHF. The V gene is TRBV28, the J gene TRBJ1-5; the D gene is possibly TRBD1 (6 bases). The germline CDR1 and CDR2 sequences are MDHEN and SYDVKM. Trimming left V 5 bases short and J 0 bases short, with 8 bases between. The CDR3 runs to 14 residues.